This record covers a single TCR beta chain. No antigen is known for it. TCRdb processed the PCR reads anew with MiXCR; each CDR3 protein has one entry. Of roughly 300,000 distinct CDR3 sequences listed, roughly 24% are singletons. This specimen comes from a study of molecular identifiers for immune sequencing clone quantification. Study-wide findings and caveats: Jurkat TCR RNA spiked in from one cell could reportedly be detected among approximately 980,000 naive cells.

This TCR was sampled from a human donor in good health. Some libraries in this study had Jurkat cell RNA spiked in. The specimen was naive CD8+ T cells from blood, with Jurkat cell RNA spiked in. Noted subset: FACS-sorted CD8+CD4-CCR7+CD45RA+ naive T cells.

Written as DNA, the CDR3 is TGTGCCAGCAGCGTAAATCGGGACAGGCCGACCACTGAAGCTTTCTTT. Protein sequence: CASSVNRDRPTTEAFF. The rearrangement joins TRBV9 to TRBJ1-1; 8 nucleotides align to TRBD1. The CDR3 runs to 16 residues. With V trimmed by 1 base and J by 4 bases, 9 bases remained unmatched. Per germline, CDR1 SGDLS and CDR2 YYNGEE.